This T cell receptor beta chain derives from a study of cytomegalovirus exposure and HLA in healthy donors. Primers: 60 Vbeta forward and 13 Jbeta reverse. The table came from immunoSEQ multiplex PCR; TCRdb's copy has only in-frame clones and leaves some out. The table records around 150,000 clones, 55% to 80% of them present only once. Study-level results: A later analysis reportedly found fewer N-insertions in an Asian-associated ancestry cluster than the roughly 670-donor mean.

Germline assignment: CDR1 SQVTM and CDR2 ANQGSEA. The length of the CDR3 is 13 residues. After removal of 2 bases from V and 3 bases from J, the junction contained 1 base not matched to a gene. To note about this clone: Antigen specificity is unknown.

This TCR was sampled from a woman in her thirties or forties in good health and CMV-seronegative. Sequencing was done on a sample of PBMCs. The rearrangement uses TRBV29-1 and TRBJ2-7; 10 positions agree with TRBD1. CDR3 sequence (DNA): TGCAGCGTTGAAAGGGACAGGGGCTACGAGCAGTACTTC. This encodes CSVERDRGYEQYF.